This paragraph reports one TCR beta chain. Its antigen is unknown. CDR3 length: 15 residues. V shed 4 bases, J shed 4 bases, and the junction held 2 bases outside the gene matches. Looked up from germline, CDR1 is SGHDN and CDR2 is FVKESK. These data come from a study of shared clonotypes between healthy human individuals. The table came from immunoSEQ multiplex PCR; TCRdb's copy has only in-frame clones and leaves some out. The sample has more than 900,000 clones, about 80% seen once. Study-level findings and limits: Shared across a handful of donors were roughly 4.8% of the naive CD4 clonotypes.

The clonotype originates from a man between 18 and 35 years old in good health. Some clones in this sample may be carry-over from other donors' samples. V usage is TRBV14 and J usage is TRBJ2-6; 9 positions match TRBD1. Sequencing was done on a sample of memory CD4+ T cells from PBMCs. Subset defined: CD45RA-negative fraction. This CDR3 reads CASSPDRGGANVLTF. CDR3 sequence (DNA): TGTGCCAGCAGCCCTGACAGGGGGGGGGCCAACGTCCTGACTTTC.